This TCR beta chain was sequenced during a study of Graves' ophthalmopathy and Graves' hyperthyroidism. The study, taken as a whole, reports: Most clonotypes expanded in thyroid above 0.001 frequency were present in blood too.

Amplification targeted the TCR beta CDR3 regions, with RNA transcripts as the source material. The first round was an RT-PCR with HTBI primers, and the second round was a multiplex PCR. TCRdb processed the multiplex PCR reads anew with MiXCR; each CDR3 protein has one entry. The sample shows about 210,000 distinct CDR3 sequences, 25% to 30% of them seen only once. In this sample, this clonotype turned up many times. Its target is unknown. From fresh peripheral blood, under 12 ml in volume, the PBMCs were obtained. V lost 10 bases and J 7 bases, leaving 23 bases between the germline ends. Germline V lookup: CDR1 MNHNS, CDR2 SASEGT. The CDR3 contains 14 residues.

The sequence was obtained from a man aged 45-60 years with Graves' ophthalmopathy. Sequencing used peripheral blood. The V call is TRBV6-1, the J call TRBJ2-7; a possible D gene is TRBD1 (6 bases). The CDR3 sequence: CATTPTGQPLEQYF. DNA of the CDR3: TGTGCCACCACCCCGACTGGACAGCCATTGGAGCAGTACTTC.